The rows below give T cell receptor beta chains drawn from one sample of a study of blood T cell repertoires in COVID-19. Clones were sequenced by immunoSEQ multiplex PCR, and TCRdb holds only the in-frame ones, with some missing. The data contain a few hundred thousand clones, 88% of them singletons. Sequenced input: peripheral blood. These receptors all stem from a young woman with COVID-19, enrolled during active disease. CDR3s include the opening cysteine and the closing phenylalanine or tryptophan. A D gene is named only where the DNA matches it firmly. Clone size is shown for a subset of rows, as once, few, many or a class of expanded clone.

cdr3_length j_call clone_size d_call v_call cdr3_nt cdr3_aa
14 TRBJ2-7 . . TRBV27 TGTGCCAGCAGTTTATCACCCACTAGCTACGAGCAGTACTTC CASSLSPTSYEQYF
13 TRBJ1-2 once . TRBV3-1/TRBV3-2 TGTGCCAGCAGCCGCAGGGTAAACTATGGCTACACCTTC CASSRRVNYGYTF
14 TRBJ2-2 once . TRBV9 TGTGCCAGCAGCGTAGATAGGAACACCGGGGAGCTGTTTTTT CASSVDRNTGELFF
13 TRBJ2-3 . . TRBV9 TGTGCCAGCAGCGTGTTTAGTACAGATACGCAGTATTTT CASSVFSTDTQYF
14 TRBJ2-7 . . TRBV6-5 TGTGCCAGCAAGGCAGGGGAAAACTCCTACGAGCAGTACTTC CASKAGENSYEQYF
15 TRBJ2-5 . . TRBV4-1 TGCGCCAGCAGCCAAGAGTCAGGGGCAGGCGAGACCCAGTACTTC CASSQESGAGETQYF
17 TRBJ2-6 . . TRBV5-5 TGTGCCAGCACCCAACCCGAGGGCCTCTCTGGGGCCAACGTCCTGACTTTC CASTQPEGLSGANVLTF
16 TRBJ2-2 . TRBD2 TRBV28 TGTGCCAGCAGTTTCGAACTACCGGGAGGGGCCGGGGAGCTGTTTTTT CASSFELPGGAGELFF
13 TRBJ2-2 . . TRBV6-5 TGTGCCAGCAGACCTACTAGTCCCGGGGAGCTGTTTTTT CASRPTSPGELFF
15 TRBJ1-4 . TRBD1 TRBV13 TGTGCCAGCAGCTATGGGGACAGGGACCCTGAAAAACTGTTTTTT CASSYGDRDPEKLFF
12 TRBJ2-7 . . TRBV7-9 TGTGCCAGCAGCCAGGGTAAGGGCGAGCAGTACTTC CASSQGKGEQYF
16 TRBJ2-2 . TRBD1 TRBV5-1 TGCGCCAGCAGCTTGGGCGCAGGGGGCGCAACCGGGGAGCTGTTTTTT CASSLGAGGATGELFF
16 TRBJ2-3 . TRBD2 TRBV7-6 TGTGCCAGCAGCTTAGTTGCGGGAGGGCGCACAGATACGCAGTATTTT CASSLVAGGRTDTQYF
13 TRBJ1-4 . . TRBV19 TGTGCCAGTAGTCCCCGGACTCGGGAAAAACTGTTTTTT CASSPRTREKLFF
12 TRBJ2-1 . TRBD2 TRBV14 TGTGCCAGCAGCCAAAGACTAGCGGGCATGTTCTTC CASSQRLAGMFF
14 TRBJ2-7 . TRBD1 TRBV7-9 TGTGCCAGCAGGTTCCAGGGGGCTAGTGACGAGCAGTACTTC CASRFQGASDEQYF
14 TRBJ1-1 . . TRBV9 TGTGCCAGCAGCGGAACAGTCATGAACACTGAAGCTTTCTTT CASSGTVMNTEAFF
17 TRBJ1-5 . . TRBV4-3 TGCGCCAGCAGCCAAGAACGAGTGTCAGGTCATAATCAGCCCCAGCATTTT CASSQERVSGHNQPQHF
16 TRBJ2-3 once . TRBV19 TGTGCCAGTAGTATTAACCATGAGCGGGGCACAGATACGCAGTATTTT CASSINHERGTDTQYF
15 TRBJ2-2 few TRBD2 TRBV6-5 TGTGCCAGCAGTCTAGCGGGAAGGGCGGCCGGGGAGCTGTTTTTT CASSLAGRAAGELFF
15 TRBJ2-5 . . TRBV9 TGTGCCAGCAGCGTAGCTTCGGGGTTTGGGGAGACCCAGTACTTC CASSVASGFGETQYF
16 TRBJ1-2 few . TRBV11-2 TGTGCCAGCAGCTCGAATATTGGAGGAGTGCCCTATGGCTACACCTTC CASSSNIGGVPYGYTF
15 TRBJ2-3 . . TRBV6-6 TGTGCCAGCAGTTACCGAGGCAGTAGCACAGATACGCAGTATTTT CASSYRGSSTDTQYF
16 TRBJ1-5 . TRBD1 TRBV28 TGTGCCAGCAGTCCGACCAAGGGGGCGTCAAGTCAGCCCCAGCATTTT CASSPTKGASSQPQHF
14 TRBJ1-2 . . TRBV3-1/TRBV3-2 TGTGCCAGCAGCCAAGTGCAGGGGAGGGATGGCTACACCTTC CASSQVQGRDGYTF
15 TRBJ2-1 . . TRBV9 TGTGCCAGCAGCGTACGTCTAAGCTCCTACAATGAGCAGTTCTTC CASSVRLSSYNEQFF
11 TRBJ2-3 . TRBD2 TRBV7-9 TGTGCCAGCACCGGGGGGGATACGCAGTATTTT CASTGGDTQYF
13 TRBJ2-2 . . TRBV6-5 TGTGCCAGCAGTTACCGGGGGACCGGGGAGCTGTTTTTT CASSYRGTGELFF
11 TRBJ2-5 many . TRBV24-1 TGTGCCACCAGTGACAAAGAGACCCAGTACTTC CATSDKETQYF
14 TRBJ1-6 . TRBD1 TRBV28 TGTGCCAGCAGTTTCGGCAGGGGGAATTCACCCCTCCACTTT CASSFGRGNSPLHF
16 TRBJ1-5 . . TRBV4-3 TGCGCCAGCAGCCAAGAATTAGGAACAGGGACTCAGCCCCAGCATTTT CASSQELGTGTQPQHF
14 TRBJ2-5 . . TRBV6-6 TGTGCCAGCAGTTACTCTGCGCAGGGAAGAACCCAGTACTTC CASSYSAQGRTQYF
14 TRBJ2-7 . . TRBV6-1 TGTGCCAGCAGTGAACGGGATCCCTCCTACGAGCAGTACTTC CASSERDPSYEQYF
13 TRBJ2-7 once . TRBV28 TGTGCCAGCTTTAAGGCGGGGTTCAACGAGCAGTACTTC CASFKAGFNEQYF
18 TRBJ2-2 . TRBD2 TRBV11-2 TGTGCCAGCAGCTCAACTTCCGGGACTAGCGGAGGGACCGGGGAGCTGTTTTTT CASSSTSGTSGGTGELFF
13 TRBJ1-5 . . TRBV10-3 TGTGCCATCAATCGGCAGGTTGGCCAGCCCCAGCATTTT CAINRQVGQPQHF
14 TRBJ2-1 . TRBD2 TRBV7-2 TGTGCCAGCAGAAGGACTAGCGCCTACAATGAGCAGTTCTTC CASRRTSAYNEQFF
15 TRBJ2-2 . TRBD2 TRBV6-1 TGTGCCAGCAGTGAATTAGCGGGAGGTCTCGGGGAGCTGTTTTTT CASSELAGGLGELFF
15 TRBJ2-7 . TRBD2 TRBV4-1 TGCGCCAGCAGCCCGGGGGGAGCGGGAGGTCACGAGCAGTACTTC CASSPGGAGGHEQYF
15 TRBJ2-1 . TRBD2 TRBV2 TGTGCCAGCCAACGGACCAGCGGGGGATACAATGAGCAGTTCTTC CASQRTSGGYNEQFF
20 TRBJ2-1 . TRBD2 TRBV4-1 TGCGCCAGCAGCCAAGCGCCGCAGGGTAGCGGGAGGGCCGGATACAATGAGCAGTTCTTC CASSQAPQGSGRAGYNEQFF
16 TRBJ2-3 . TRBD2 TRBV7-2 TGTGCCAGCAGCTGGACTAGCGGGAGCTATCCCGATACGCAGTATTTT CASSWTSGSYPDTQYF